These T cell receptor beta chains were read from a single sample in a study of blood T cell repertoires in COVID-19. Data came from immunoSEQ multiplex PCR; TCRdb stores just in-frame clones and leaves some out. The data hold roughly 120,000 clones, with around 80% observed a single time. Sequencing was done on a sample of peripheral blood. These receptor sequences come from a man between 65 and 85 years old with acute or convalescent COVID-19. CDR3s include the opening cysteine and the closing phenylalanine or tryptophan. D genes are given only for firm matches. Where a row states a size, it is once, few, many or the class of an expanded clone; other rows omit it.

CDR3nt | CDR3aa | v_gene | abundance | d_gene | j_gene
TGTGCCTGTAGCGGGGGGGGCGACACCGGGGAGCTGTTTTTT | CACSGGGDTGELFF | TRBV6-5 | NA | TRBD2 | TRBJ2-2
TGTGCCAGTAGTGCGACAGGGGCCTACGAGCAGTACTTC | CASSATGAYEQYF | TRBV19 | NA | TRBD1 | TRBJ2-7
TGTGCCAGCCGGGCGGGACGGGAAAAACTGTTTTTT | CASRAGREKLFF | TRBV2 | NA | NA | TRBJ1-4
TGTGCCAGCTCACCAACCGGGACAGGCTCTTACGAGCAGTACTTC | CASSPTGTGSYEQYF | TRBV18 | NA | TRBD1 | TRBJ2-7
TGTGCCAGCTCACCACCGCTCGGAGCAACTAATGAAAAACTGTTTTTT | CASSPPLGATNEKLFF | TRBV18 | NA | NA | TRBJ1-4
TGTGCCAGCAGTGAATTGGACAGCTCCACTGAAGCTTTCTTT | CASSELDSSTEAFF | TRBV6-1 | NA | NA | TRBJ1-1
TGCGCCAGCAGCTCTGGGACAGGGGGTAATGAGCAGTTCTTC | CASSSGTGGNEQFF | TRBV5-1 | NA | TRBD1 | TRBJ2-1
TGCGCCAGCAGCGAACCAGACAGGGGACAAGAGACCCAGTACTTC | CASSEPDRGQETQYF | TRBV5-1 | NA | TRBD1 | TRBJ2-5
TGTGCCAGCAGCAACACCGGGACAGGGAACTACGAGCAGTACTTC | CASSNTGTGNYEQYF | TRBV28 | NA | TRBD1 | TRBJ2-7
TGTGCCTGGACACACGGGGGGGCTTCCTACAATGAGCAGTTCTTC | CAWTHGGASYNEQFF | TRBV30 | few | TRBD2 | TRBJ2-1
TGTGCCAGCTCACCAGCGGGACAGAGCCCCACTGGAAACACCATATATTTT | CASSPAGQSPTGNTIYF | TRBV18 | NA | TRBD1 | TRBJ1-3
TGTGCCAGCAGCCAGGGCGATACGCAGTATTTT | CASSQGDTQYF | TRBV3-1/TRBV3-2 | NA | NA | TRBJ2-3
TGTGCCAGCAGTTTATCCTCCGGACAGGGGAAAGGAAACACCATATATTTT | CASSLSSGQGKGNTIYF | TRBV28 | NA | TRBD1 | TRBJ1-3
TGTGCCAGCAGCTTAGGGCGGGGAGATGAACAGCCCCAGCATTTT | CASSLGRGDEQPQHF | TRBV11-2 | NA | NA | TRBJ1-5
TGTGCCAGCAGCTTCTTCCGGGGCACAGATACGCAGTATTTT | CASSFFRGTDTQYF | TRBV11-2 | NA | NA | TRBJ2-3
TGTGCCAGCAGTTTATTTCGGGGAACCGAGCAGTACTTC | CASSLFRGTEQYF | TRBV27 | NA | NA | TRBJ2-7
TGTGCCAGCAGCGTATCATTCGGGAGGGAAGCTTTCTTT | CASSVSFGREAFF | TRBV9 | NA | NA | TRBJ1-1
TGTGCCAGCTCACCACTGCTAGGGAACACCGGGGAGCTGTTTTTT | CASSPLLGNTGELFF | TRBV18 | NA | NA | TRBJ2-2
TGTGCCAGCTCACCACCGTTGGGGCAGGGGAATTCACCCCTCCACTTT | CASSPPLGQGNSPLHF | TRBV18 | NA | NA | TRBJ1-6
TGTGCCAGCAGCCAAGACCGGGCCCAGGGGGGCACTGAAGCTTTCTTT | CASSQDRAQGGTEAFF | TRBV4-2 | NA | TRBD1 | TRBJ1-1
TGTGCCAGCAGCGTCTCGGGACAGGGGGACTACGAGCAGTACTTC | CASSVSGQGDYEQYF | TRBV9 | NA | TRBD1 | TRBJ2-7
TGTGCCAGCAGCCATTTGGACACTGACACTGAAGCTTTCTTT | CASSHLDTDTEAFF | TRBV3-1/TRBV3-2 | NA | NA | TRBJ1-1
TGTGCCAGCTCACCATCTGAGGACAGGGCGGCTGAAGCTTTCTTT | CASSPSEDRAAEAFF | TRBV18 | NA | TRBD1 | TRBJ1-1
TGTGCCAGCAGCTGGAGGAGATATGGCTACACCTTC | CASSWRRYGYTF | TRBV12-3/TRBV12-4 | NA | NA | TRBJ1-2
TGTGCCAGCTCACCGTCACAGGGGGTAACTAGCACAGATACGCAGTATTTT | CASSPSQGVTSTDTQYF | TRBV18 | few | TRBD1 | TRBJ2-3
TGTGCCAGCGCAAAGGTTTTTGGGGGCGACACCGGGGAGCTGTTTTTT | CASAKVFGGDTGELFF | TRBV11-3 | NA | NA | TRBJ2-2
TGTGCCAGTAGTTTTAACATGGTCTCCTACGAGCAGTACTTC | CASSFNMVSYEQYF | TRBV19 | once | NA | TRBJ2-7
TGTGCCAGCAGCCAAGCAGGGGAGACCCAGTACTTC | CASSQAGETQYF | TRBV4-2 | NA | NA | TRBJ2-5
TGTGCCAGCAGTTACGGACAGCACGGATCTGGCTACACCTTC | CASSYGQHGSGYTF | TRBV28 | once | NA | TRBJ1-2
TGTGCCAGCAGCCAAGATACAGGGATGGGCAATCAGCCCCAGCATTTT | CASSQDTGMGNQPQHF | TRBV4-2 | NA | NA | TRBJ1-5
TGTGCCAGCAGCGGGGGACTAGCGGGGAAGGCCGAGCAGTACTTC | CASSGGLAGKAEQYF | TRBV6-6 | NA | TRBD2 | TRBJ2-7
TGTGCCAGCAGCTTAAGGCGGGGACCGTCGGCTGGAAACACCATATATTTT | CASSLRRGPSAGNTIYF | TRBV7-6 | NA | NA | TRBJ1-3
TGTGCCAGTACCCCTCCGGGGGTGGGTGTTGGTAACTATGGCTACACCTTC | CASTPPGVGVGNYGYTF | TRBV19 | NA | NA | TRBJ1-2
TGTGCTAGCCAGGGGGCGCGGAATCAGCCCCAGCATTTT | CASQGARNQPQHF | TRBV12-5 | NA | TRBD1 | TRBJ1-5
TGTGCCACCAGTGATATCAGGGCCAGCACAGATACGCAGTATTTT | CATSDIRASTDTQYF | TRBV24-1 | NA | NA | TRBJ2-3
TGTGCCAGCATTATCCGGGACAGCTCCTACGAGCAGTACTTC | CASIIRDSSYEQYF | TRBV2 | once | TRBD1 | TRBJ2-7
TGTGCCAGCAGTGATATCGGTAGCGGGGGCCCAGATACGCAGTATTTT | CASSDIGSGGPDTQYF | TRBV6-1 | NA | TRBD2 | TRBJ2-3
TGCGCCAGCAGCTTGCGGGATGGCTATGGCTACACCTTC | CASSLRDGYGYTF | TRBV5-1 | few | NA | TRBJ1-2
TGTGCCAGCAGCCGATTGGACTTGAACACTGAAGCTTTCTTT | CASSRLDLNTEAFF | TRBV6-5 | NA | NA | TRBJ1-1
TGTGCCAGCAGTAGCCAACTCTCAAACATTCAGTACTTC | CASSSQLSNIQYF | TRBV6-6 | few | NA | TRBJ2-4
TGTGCCAGCTCTCACGACAGGGGGCCAGGCGAGCAGTACTTC | CASSHDRGPGEQYF | TRBV18 | NA | TRBD1 | TRBJ2-7
TGTGCCAGCAGGGGGTCGACAGCCGGCTCCTACGAGCAGTACTTC | CASRGSTAGSYEQYF | TRBV6-5 | NA | NA | TRBJ2-7
TGTGCCAGCAGCCAAGGGGGAGCTGAAAAACTGTTTTTT | CASSQGGAEKLFF | TRBV14 | NA | NA | TRBJ1-4